The 6 T cell receptor beta chains listed next were all sequenced from one sample in a study of cytomegalovirus exposure and HLA in healthy donors. The primer mix had 60 Vbeta and 13 Jbeta primers. Sequencing used immunoSEQ multiplex PCR; TCRdb keeps in-frame clones, though not all of them. The profile shows 180,000 or so clones, approximately 83% of them singletons. Sequencing was carried out using PBMCs. These receptors were obtained from a man between 18 and 35 years old in good health and CMV-seropositive.

V and J are TRBV7-6 and TRBJ2-5, with D perhaps TRBD2 (5 bases). Germline values: CDR1 SGHVS, CDR2 FNYEAQ. Trimming pared 5 bases from V and 1 base from J, leaving 17 bases between. The length of the CDR3 is 16 residues. Here the CDR3 DNA reads TGTGCCAGCAGCAGGAGGACGGTGGACCTCCAAGAGACCCAGTACTTC. It specifies CASSRRTVDLQETQYF.

The V and J genes are TRBV2 and TRBJ1-4, with no clear D. CDR1 SNHLY and CDR2 FYNNEI come from the germline V gene. V was clipped by 5 bases and J by 8 bases, with 6 bases between them. This CDR3 has 11 residues. CDR3 protein: CASSSVEKLFF. CDR3 DNA: TGTGCCAGCAGTTCCGTGGAAAAACTGTTTTTT.

This clone was observed a few times. The rearrangement joins TRBV18 to TRBJ1-1; 8 positions agree with TRBD1. The CDR3 runs 16 residues. V lost 6 bases and J lost 1; bases outside the gene matches: 10. From germline, CDR1 is KGHSH and CDR2 LQKENI. CDR3 protein: CASSGGGTGRNTEAFF. CDR3 nucleotides: TGTGCCAGCTCCGGGGGCGGGACAGGCCGGAACACTGAAGCTTTCTTT.

DNA for the CDR3: TGTGCCAGCAGCTTGACAGGAGACTACGAGCAGTACTTC. This translates into CASSLTGDYEQYF. The V and J genes are TRBV7-3 and TRBJ2-7; maybe TRBD1 (6 bases). V was shortened by 3 bases and J by 3 bases, with 9 bases between the two germline ends. CDR3 length: 13 amino acids. CDR1 and CDR2 (germline): SGHTA, FQGTGA.

V usage is TRBV4-1 and J usage is TRBJ1-5; D ambiguous. The CDR3 totals 16 residues. Germline lookup yields CDR1 MGHRA and CDR2 YSYEKL. V lost 0 bases to trimming and J lost 3 bases, with 12 bases between them. Here the CDR3 reads CASSQEWRQTNQPQHF. The CDR3 DNA follows: TGCGCCAGCAGCCAAGAGTGGAGGCAGACCAATCAGCCCCAGCATTTT.

The V and J genes are TRBV9 and TRBJ2-3; 10 positions agree with TRBD2. V shed 3 bases, J shed 3 bases, and the junction held 7 bases outside the gene matches. CDR1 SGDLS and CDR2 YYNGEE come from the germline V gene. The CDR3 has 16 residues. The CDR3 spells CASSDWERGGTDTQYF. CDR3 DNA sequence: TGTGCCAGCAGCGACTGGGAGCGGGGGGGTACAGATACGCAGTATTTT.